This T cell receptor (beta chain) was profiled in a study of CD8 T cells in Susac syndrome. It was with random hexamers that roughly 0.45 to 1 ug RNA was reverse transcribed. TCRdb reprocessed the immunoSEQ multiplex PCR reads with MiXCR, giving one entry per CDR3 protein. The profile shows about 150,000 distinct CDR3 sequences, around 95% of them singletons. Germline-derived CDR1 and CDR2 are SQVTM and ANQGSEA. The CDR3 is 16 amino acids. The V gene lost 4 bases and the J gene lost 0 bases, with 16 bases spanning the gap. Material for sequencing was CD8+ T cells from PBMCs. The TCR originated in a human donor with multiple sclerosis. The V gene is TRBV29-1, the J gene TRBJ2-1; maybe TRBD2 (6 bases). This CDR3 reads CSVVIERVSSYNEQFF. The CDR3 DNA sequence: TGCAGCGTTGTAATTGAGCGGGTCAGCTCCTACAATGAGCAGTTCTTC.